These 22 T cell receptor beta chains originate from one sample sequenced in a study of beta chain features in type 1 diabetes. No antigens are known for them. The investigators reverse transcribed all of the isolated RNA, so they sequenced expressed TCRB transcripts. Measured with immunoSEQ multiplex PCR; TCRdb has only the in-frame clones, and not every one. The data contain 680,000 or so clones, 10% to 15% of them singletons. Study-level findings and limits: Among patients with Type 1 diabetes, TCRB CDR3s were moderately but significantly shorter in every one of the four CD4+ subsets.

The sample consisted of naive CD4+ T cells from blood. The receptors derive from a man aged 18 to 29 with type 1 diabetes.

This clone has just a few counts. The rearrangement joins TRBV5-1 to TRBJ2-5; D is ambiguous. The CDR3 covers 12 residues. The germline V gene has CDR1 SGHRS and CDR2 YFSETQ. V lost 1 base, J lost 5 bases, and 6 bases lay in between. The CDR3 region has the DNA TGCGCCAGCAGCTTGACGGCGGAGACCCAGTACTTC. Its protein product is CASSLTAETQYF. The full variable domain, rest sourced from reference TRBV5-1 and TRBJ2-5, is KAGVTQTPRYLIKTRGQQVTLSCSPISGHRSVSWYQQTPGQGLQFLFEYFSETQRNKGNFPGRFSGRQFSNSRSEMNVSTLELGDSALYLCASSLTAETQYFGPGTRLLVL.

This clone showed up just a few times. The V gene is TRBV6-5, the J gene TRBJ1-2; no firm D call. The germline V gene encodes CDR1 MNHEY and CDR2 SVGAGI. The CDR3 consists of 14 residues. Trimming removed 3 bases at V and 3 bases at J, with 11 bases between. CDR3 amino acids: CASSYAPRDYGYTF. CDR3 nucleotide sequence: TGTGCCAGCAGTTATGCTCCTCGAGACTATGGCTACACCTTC.

This clone was detected a few times. The CDR3 here is CASSPDERGLLSPLHF. The DNA of the CDR3 is TGTGCCAGCTCACCCGATGAACGGGGGCTACTGTCACCCCTCCACTTT. V and J are TRBV18 and TRBJ1-6, with D perhaps TRBD1 (6 bases). CDR1 and CDR2 from the germline V gene are KGHSH and LQKENI. Trimming pared 3 bases from V and 10 bases from J, leaving 19 bases between. This CDR3 region has 16 residues.

The count of this clone is one. The chain has TRBV5-4 and TRBJ1-1; 7 nucleotides agree with TRBD1. Germline lookup yields CDR1 SGHNT and CDR2 YYREEE (reference sequence). The V gene end was trimmed by 4 bases and the J gene end by 0 bases; junction bases not matched to a gene: 6. The CDR3 has 15 amino acids. The CDR3 is CASSQTGQLNTEAFF. The DNA of the CDR3 is TGTGCCAGCAGCCAGACGGGACAGTTGAACACTGAAGCTTTCTTT.

CDR3 region: CASSLDSDQKLFF. The DNA for the CDR3 is TGTGCCAGCAGTTTAGACAGCGATCAAAAACTGTTTTTT. The rearrangement uses TRBV28 and TRBJ1-4, with D possibly being TRBD1 (5 bases). The CDR3 is made up of 13 amino acids. Germline assignment: CDR1 MDHEN and CDR2 SYDVKM. V gave up 2 bases and J gave up 9 bases, with 10 bases separating them.

This clone was detected a few times. The rearrangement uses TRBV29-1 and TRBJ2-7, with a weak D call TRBD1 (6 bases). V lost 4 bases, J lost 3 bases, and 13 bases lay in between. Germline V gene data show CDR1 as SQVTM and CDR2 as ANQGSEA. The CDR3 has 13 residues. The CDR3: CSVAQGAIYEQYF. The CDR3 DNA reads as TGCAGCGTTGCACAGGGCGCTATCTACGAGCAGTACTTC.

This clone was detected only a few times. The chain is built from TRBV10-3 and TRBJ1-4; D remains ambiguous. V was cut by 0 bases and J by 8 bases, with 13 bases left in between. The CDR3 loop spans 15 amino acids. Germline CDR1 is ENHRY and CDR2 is SYGVKD. The CDR3 bases are TGTGCCATCAGTGAGTCGATGACCCATAGGGAAAAACTGTTTTTT. This encodes CAISESMTHREKLFF.

This clone has only a few counts. The rearrangement joins TRBV7-2 to TRBJ1-1, with D possibly being TRBD1 (5 bases). CDR1 is SGHTA and CDR2 is FQGNSA in the germline V gene. The CDR3 is 14 amino acids. V was pared by 5 bases and J by 6 bases, with 16 bases between. This CDR3 reads CASSLVGRAAEAFF. The CDR3 DNA reads as TGTGCCAGCAGCCTAGTCGGCAGGGCGGCTGAAGCTTTCTTT.

The chain links TRBV30 to TRBJ1-1; D is perhaps TRBD1 (5 bases). Germline values: CDR1 GTSNPN, CDR2 SVGIG (reference sequence). This CDR3 is 11 amino acids long. The CDR3 DNA reads TGTGCGGGCGACTGGGGGACTGAAGCTTTCTTT. Translation: CAGDWGTEAFF.

This clone showed up just a few times. The chain couples TRBV2 to TRBJ2-5, with D possibly TRBD1 on 6 matching bases. The germline V gene encodes CDR1 SNHLY and CDR2 FYNNEI. CDR3 length: 15 amino acids. Trimming removed 6 bases from V and 1 base from J, with 15 bases in between. The CDR3 here is CASSRPTGFQETQYF. The CDR3 region has the DNA TGTGCCAGCAGCCGTCCCACAGGGTTCCAAGAGACCCAGTACTTC.

This clone was seen only a few times. The chain recombines TRBV15 with TRBJ2-5; possible D gene TRBD1, 6 bases. Germline values: CDR1 LNHNV, CDR2 YYDKDF (reference sequence). This CDR3 spans 14 amino acids. Trimming removed 1 base at V and 3 bases at J, with 9 bases between. CDR3 nucleotides: TGTGCCACCAGCAGAGCCTGGACAGAAGAGACCCAGTACTTC. As protein: CATSRAWTEETQYF. Full variable domain (outside the CDR3, taken from reference TRBV15 and TRBJ2-5): DAMVIQNPRYQVTQFGKPVTLSCSQTLNHNVMYWYQQKSSQAPKLLFHYYDKDFNNEADTPDNFQSRRPNTSFCFLDIRSPGLGDTAMYLCATSRAWTEETQYFGPGTRLLVL.

This CDR3 is CASSEFQAPGTGGVETQYF. The CDR3 region has the DNA TGCGCCAGCAGTGAGTTCCAAGCTCCCGGGACAGGGGGCGTGGAGACCCAGTACTTC. The chain couples TRBV10-1 to TRBJ2-5, with 12 bases aligning to TRBD1. Trimming took 1 base from V and 5 from J; bases not matched to a gene: 14. CDR1 is WNHNN and CDR2 is SYGVQD in the germline V gene (reference sequence). The length of the CDR3 is 19 residues.

This clone was counted only a few times. The chain combines TRBV5-6 with TRBJ2-1; D perhaps matches TRBD2 (7 bases). V was cut by 1 base and J by 8 bases, with 16 bases left in between. Looked up from germline, CDR1 is SGHDT and CDR2 is YYEEEE. This CDR3 spans 15 amino acids. This CDR3 reads CASSLSRGASDEQFF. In DNA form, the CDR3 reads TGTGCCAGCAGCTTGTCTCGGGGGGCCTCGGATGAGCAGTTCTTC.

Points on this clone: The same CDR3 arises from other DNA sequences in this sample as well. The chain joins TRBV5-4 to TRBJ1-1; D remains unclear. The V and J ends lost 4 bases and 8 bases respectively, with 9 bases between them. Germline V lookup: CDR1 SGHNT, CDR2 YYREEE (reference sequence). This CDR3 is 11 amino acids long. The CDR3 DNA sequence: TGTGCCAGCAGCCGGACGGGGGAAGCTTTCTTT. It translates to CASSRTGEAFF.

Worth noting for this clone: The junction differs from germline at one of its ends, possibly a read error. The rearrangement uses TRBV7-2 and TRBJ2-5; D is possibly TRBD1 (5 bases). Germline V gives CDR1 SGHTA, CDR2 FQGNSA. The CDR3 extends over 12 amino acids. The CDR3 bases are TGTGCCAGCAGCTTGGACACGGCAAAACCTAACTTC. Residues: CASSLDTAKPNF. Based on the CDR3 plus reference TRBV7-2 and TRBJ2-5, the full variable domain is GAGVSQSPSNKVTEKGKDVELRCDPISGHTALYWYRQSLGQGLEFLIYFQGNSAPDKSGLPSDRFSAERTGGSVSTLTIQRTQQEDSAVYLCASSLDTAKPNFGPGTRLLVL.

The chain is built from TRBV13 and TRBJ1-6; 7 nucleotides match TRBD1. This CDR3 contains 15 residues. From germline, CDR1 is PRHDT and CDR2 FYEKMQ (reference sequence). Trimming removed 5 bases from V and 10 bases from J; junction bases left unmatched: 11. The CDR3 protein is CASSPPDRAESPLHF. The DNA for the CDR3 is TGTGCCAGCAGCCCGCCCGACAGGGCAGAGTCACCCCTCCACTTT. Drawing the rest from reference TRBV13 and TRBJ1-6, the complete variable domain is AAGVIQSPRHLIKEKRETATLKCYPIPRHDTVYWYQQGPGQDPQFLISFYEKMQSDKGSIPDRFSAQQFSDYHSELNMSSLELGDSALYFCASSPPDRAESPLHFGNGTRLTVT.

This clone showed up just a few times. V usage is TRBV2 and J usage is TRBJ2-5; D gene ambiguous. The CDR3 has 14 amino acids. V lost 4 bases and J 3 bases, leaving 12 bases between the germline ends. Germline values: CDR1 SNHLY, CDR2 FYNNEI. Here the CDR3 reads CASSAGPPKETQYF. The CDR3 region has the DNA TGTGCCAGCAGTGCCGGACCGCCTAAAGAGACCCAGTACTTC.

The chain employs TRBV28 and TRBJ2-6; TRBD1 is a possible D gene (5 bases). Deletions cut 5 bases from V and 0 bases from J, with 11 bases between. CDR1 MDHEN and CDR2 SYDVKM come from the germline V gene. CDR3 size: 16 residues. The CDR3 DNA sequence: TGTGCCAGCAGTCCTCCAGGGTTCTCTGGGGCCAACGTCCTGACTTTC. Translating it yields CASSPPGFSGANVLTF. Filled out from reference TRBV28 and TRBJ2-6, the complete variable domain reads DVKVTQSSRYLVKRTGEKVFLECVQDMDHENMFWYRQDPGLGLRLIYFSYDVKMKEKGDIPEGYSVSREKKERFSLILESASTNQTSMYLCASSPPGFSGANVLTFGAGSRLTVL.

This clone occurred a few times. This CDR3 is also generated by other DNA sequences in the sample. The CDR3 sequence: CASSVQGETQYF. Here the CDR3 DNA reads TGTGCCAGCAGTGTACAGGGTGAGACCCAGTACTTC. The chain is built from TRBV2 and TRBJ2-5, with D possibly matching TRBD1 (6 bases). V lost 4 bases and J lost 5, with 8 bases in between. The germline V gene encodes CDR1 SNHLY and CDR2 FYNNEI. CDR3 size: 12 residues.

This chain links TRBV28 with TRBJ1-1, with a tentative D call TRBD1 (5 bases). From germline, CDR1 is MDHEN and CDR2 SYDVKM. This CDR3 comprises 14 residues. Trimming stripped 7 bases from V and 2 bases from J, with 14 bases between. The CDR3 DNA reads as TGTGCCAGCACGCGGGGCTTGGTAAACACTGAAGCTTTCTTT. As protein: CASTRGLVNTEAFF.

This clone was picked up a small number of times. The chain uses TRBV28 and TRBJ2-5; tentative D call: TRBD1 (5 bases). Germline CDR1 MDHEN, CDR2 SYDVKM. V gave up 1 base and J gave up 5 bases, with 14 bases separating them. This CDR3 has 15 amino acids. The chain's CDR3 is CASSLYQGVGETQYF. The DNA of the CDR3 is TGTGCCAGCAGTTTATACCAGGGCGTAGGGGAGACCCAGTACTTC.

This clone was seen a few times. The rearrangement uses TRBV7-9 and TRBJ1-5; 8 bases are a match to TRBD1. Unmatched junction bases numbered 1, after V lost 3 bases and J lost 6 bases. The germline V gene has CDR1 SEHNR and CDR2 FQNEAQ (reference sequence). The CDR3 has 13 residues. The CDR3 DNA reads TGTGCCAGCAGCTTCGGACAGGGTCAGCCCCAGCATTTT. Amino acids: CASSFGQGQPQHF.